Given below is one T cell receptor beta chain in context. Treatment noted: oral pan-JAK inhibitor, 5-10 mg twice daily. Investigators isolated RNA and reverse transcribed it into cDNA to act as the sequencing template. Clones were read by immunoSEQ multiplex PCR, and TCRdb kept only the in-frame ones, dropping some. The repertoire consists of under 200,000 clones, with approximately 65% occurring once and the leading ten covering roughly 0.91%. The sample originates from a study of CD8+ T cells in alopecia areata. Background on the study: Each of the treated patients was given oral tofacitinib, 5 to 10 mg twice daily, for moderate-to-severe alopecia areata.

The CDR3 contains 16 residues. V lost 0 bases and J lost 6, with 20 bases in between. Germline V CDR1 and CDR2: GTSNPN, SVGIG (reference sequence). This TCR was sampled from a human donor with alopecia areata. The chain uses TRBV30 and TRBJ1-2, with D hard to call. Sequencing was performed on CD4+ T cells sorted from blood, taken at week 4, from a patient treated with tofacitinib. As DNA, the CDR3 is TGTGCCTGGAGTGTATTCCGCGGCGAAGGACCGAATGGCTACACCTTC. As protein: CAWSVFRGEGPNGYTF.